This T cell receptor (beta chain) emerged from a study of PD-1 blockade in classical Hodgkin lymphoma. Sequenced by immunoSEQ multiplex PCR; TCRdb stores in-frame clones only, minus some. The sample records 84,000 or so clones, around 90% being singletons. The germline gives CDR1 MDHEN, CDR2 SYDVKM. The CDR3 spans 18 residues. Germline trimming cut 6 bases from V and 6 bases from J; bases unmatched to any gene: 17. Brentuximab vedotin exposure varied, and every patient relapsed after autologous stem cell transplantation. This sequence was found in a human donor with classical Hodgkin lymphoma. The chain is built from TRBV28 and TRBJ2-7, with 13 bases fitting TRBD2. The starting material was peripheral blood mononuclear cells (PBMCs), obtained before the second cycle of nivolumab. Written as DNA, the CDR3 is TGTGCCAGCAGCCACGACCCGGGACTAGCGGGACCCCTATCCGAGCAGTACTTC. This sequence encodes CASSHDPGLAGPLSEQYF.